A selection of T cell receptor beta chains follows, all from one sample in a study of response to subunit inactivated influenza vaccine. TCRdb redid the calling of the RT-PCR reads with MiXCR, one entry per CDR3 protein. The sample has hundreds of thousands of distinct CDR3 sequences; around 8% are singletons. Sequencing was performed on PBMCs from blood, taken roughly 24 months after vaccination. The receptors were sampled from a man in his fifties or sixties who received an inactivated influenza vaccine. CDR3s include the opening cysteine and the closing phenylalanine or tryptophan. The order of the fields is CDR3 DNA, CDR3 protein, V gene, clone size, D gene, J gene. A D gene is named only where the DNA matches it firmly. Clone size is not always given. Where it is, it says once, few, many or a class for expanded clones.

DNA: TGTGCCAGCAGCTGGACAGGGGGCAACAATGAAGCTTTCTTT; CDR3: CASSWTGGNNEAFF; V: TRBV11-2; size: .; D: TRBD1; J: TRBJ1-1
DNA: TGTGCCAGCAGCTTATTCACGGGCGGTTTAGCCCTCCACTTT; CDR3: CASSLFTGGLALHF; V: TRBV7-2; size: few; D: .; J: TRBJ1-6
DNA: TGTGCCAGCAGCTTGTACCCCCCCGGGACAGGGGCTGGCTACACCTTC; CDR3: CASSLYPPGTGAGYTF; V: TRBV5-5; size: .; D: TRBD1; J: TRBJ1-2
DNA: TGCGCCAGCAGCAACGGACAGGGCCTCTATGGCTACACCTTC; CDR3: CASSNGQGLYGYTF; V: TRBV5-1; size: few; D: TRBD1; J: TRBJ1-2
DNA: TGCGCCAGCAGCCCATGGGGACAGCTAGACACCGGGGAGCTGTTTTTT; CDR3: CASSPWGQLDTGELFF; V: TRBV5-1; size: .; D: TRBD1; J: TRBJ2-2
DNA: TGCGCCAGCAGCTCAGACCCTACAGGGAATTCACCCCTCCACTTT; CDR3: CASSSDPTGNSPLHF; V: TRBV5-1; size: many; D: .; J: TRBJ1-6
DNA: TGTGCCAGCAGTTACTCCCCGAGTGGGACAGGGCATATACGGAATGAGCAGTTCTTC; CDR3: CASSYSPSGTGHIRNEQFF; V: TRBV6-5; size: many; D: TRBD1; J: TRBJ2-1
DNA: TGCGCCAGCAGCTTGGCTAGCGGGATTACTCACACCGGGGAGCTGTTTTTT; CDR3: CASSLASGITHTGELFF; V: TRBV5-1; size: few; D: TRBD2; J: TRBJ2-2
DNA: TGCGCCAGCAGCTTGGAATCTGTTAGAGATACGCAGTATTTT; CDR3: CASSLESVRDTQYF; V: TRBV5-1; size: few; D: .; J: TRBJ2-3
DNA: TGCAGTGCTAGCGGTCTTTTCTACAATGAGCAGTTCTTC; CDR3: CSASGLFYNEQFF; V: TRBV20-1; size: .; D: .; J: TRBJ2-1
DNA: TGTGCCAGCAGCCATCGGGACAAACCAAACACTGAAGCTTTCTTT; CDR3: CASSHRDKPNTEAFF; V: TRBV5-4; size: few; D: .; J: TRBJ1-1
DNA: TGTGCCAGTACCCATAGCGGCTCCTACAATGAGCAGTTCTTC; CDR3: CASTHSGSYNEQFF; V: TRBV19; size: .; D: .; J: TRBJ2-1
DNA: TGTGCCAGCAGTTTATATAGGACAGGACGCACAGATACGCAGTATTTT; CDR3: CASSLYRTGRTDTQYF; V: TRBV28; size: .; D: TRBD1; J: TRBJ2-3
DNA: TGTGCCATCAGTGGACGCCTGGACACTGAAGCTTTCTTT; CDR3: CAISGRLDTEAFF; V: TRBV10-3; size: many; D: .; J: TRBJ1-1
DNA: TGCGCCAGCAGCCAAGAAAGGAACCAAGGGCCCCTTAATTCACCCCTCCACTTT; CDR3: CASSQERNQGPLNSPLHF; V: TRBV4-3; size: few; D: .; J: TRBJ1-6
DNA: TGTGCCACCAGCAGAGGCGGGACCTCCGATACGCAGTATTTT; CDR3: CATSRGGTSDTQYF; V: TRBV15; size: few; D: .; J: TRBJ2-3
DNA: TGTGCCAGCCGACGTCCCGGGACAGGGGCGCCTGAAGCTTTCTTT; CDR3: CASRRPGTGAPEAFF; V: TRBV6-1; size: .; D: TRBD1; J: TRBJ1-1
DNA: TGCAGTGCTCTCCGGTCGCTGGGAAATCAGCCCCAGCATTTT; CDR3: CSALRSLGNQPQHF; V: TRBV20-1; size: .; D: .; J: TRBJ1-5
DNA: TGTGCCAGCAGCCGCCGGGACAACTACGAGCAGTACTTC; CDR3: CASSRRDNYEQYF; V: TRBV6-1; size: many; D: .; J: TRBJ2-7
DNA: TGTGCCAGCAGCGTAGGACGGTGGGGCAGCTTCTATGGCTACACCTTC; CDR3: CASSVGRWGSFYGYTF; V: TRBV9; size: many; D: .; J: TRBJ1-2
DNA: TGCAGTGCTAGAGGGACGGGACTAGGCTACGATACGCAGTATTTT; CDR3: CSARGTGLGYDTQYF; V: TRBV20-1; size: many; D: TRBD2; J: TRBJ2-3
DNA: TGCAGTGCTAGATCTACCCGGACTAGCGGGACCTACAATGAGCAGTTCTTC; CDR3: CSARSTRTSGTYNEQFF; V: TRBV20-1; size: .; D: TRBD2; J: TRBJ2-1
DNA: TGCGCCAGCACCCTACAGGGAGGGAAGGACAATGAGCAGTTCTTC; CDR3: CASTLQGGKDNEQFF; V: TRBV5-1; size: few; D: .; J: TRBJ2-1
DNA: TGTGCCAGCAGCCCCGGGACTAGCGGGGGACAAGAGACCCAGTACTTC; CDR3: CASSPGTSGGQETQYF; V: TRBV5-8; size: few; D: TRBD2; J: TRBJ2-5
DNA: TGTGCCAGCAGCCAATTCAGCAGGAGAGCTAACTATGGCTACACCTTC; CDR3: CASSQFSRRANYGYTF; V: TRBV3-1; size: few; D: .; J: TRBJ1-2
DNA: TGTGCCATCTGGGGCCCGGAAAGCTCCTACGAGCAGTACTTC; CDR3: CAIWGPESSYEQYF; V: TRBV6-4; size: few; D: .; J: TRBJ2-7
DNA: TGCAGTGCTAGAGTTCAGAGGGGACAGGGATTCAATGAGCAGTTCTTC; CDR3: CSARVQRGQGFNEQFF; V: TRBV20-1; size: many; D: TRBD1; J: TRBJ2-1
DNA: TGTGCCAGCAGTTACTCGGCCCGGACAGCACAAGAGACCCAGTACTTC; CDR3: CASSYSARTAQETQYF; V: TRBV6-5; size: .; D: .; J: TRBJ2-5
DNA: TGTGCCAGCAGTCCGGGACAGCCTCGGGGCACTGAAGCTTTCTTT; CDR3: CASSPGQPRGTEAFF; V: TRBV12-3/TRBV12-4; size: many; D: TRBD1; J: TRBJ1-1
DNA: TGTGCCAGCACTAATACCGGACAGAATGAAAAACTGTTTTTT; CDR3: CASTNTGQNEKLFF; V: TRBV6-1; size: many; D: .; J: TRBJ1-4
DNA: TGCAGCGTTCTGGAGGACGGACGCACAGATACGCAGTATTTT; CDR3: CSVLEDGRTDTQYF; V: TRBV29-1; size: .; D: .; J: TRBJ2-3
DNA: TGTGCCACCAGTGATTTGGAGGCAGGGCAACAAGAGACCCAGTACTTC; CDR3: CATSDLEAGQQETQYF; V: TRBV24-1; size: once; D: .; J: TRBJ2-5
DNA: TGTGCCAGCAGCCCTGAACTAGCGGGAGGCTCCTACAATGAGCAGTTCTTC; CDR3: CASSPELAGGSYNEQFF; V: TRBV6-1; size: many; D: TRBD2; J: TRBJ2-1
DNA: TGTGCCAGCAGTAAATCAGGGGGGACTAGGGACAGCACTGAAGCTTTCTTT; CDR3: CASSKSGGTRDSTEAFF; V: TRBV6-1; size: few; D: TRBD1; J: TRBJ1-1
DNA: TGCAGTGCGCCGGCGACAGGGAGCTCTGGAAACACCATATATTTT; CDR3: CSAPATGSSGNTIYF; V: TRBV20-1; size: .; D: TRBD1; J: TRBJ1-3
DNA: TGTGCCAGCACCATAGCGGGAGTTGTCGATGAGCAGTTCTTC; CDR3: CASTIAGVVDEQFF; V: TRBV7-9; size: many; D: TRBD2; J: TRBJ2-1
DNA: TGTGCCAGCAGTTACTCGGGAGTGGCTAGCGGGAGGAGGAGCACAGATACGCAGTATTTT; CDR3: CASSYSGVASGRRSTDTQYF; V: TRBV6-2/TRBV6-3; size: .; D: TRBD2; J: TRBJ2-3
DNA: TGTGCCAGCAGCGTAGGACTAACTAGCGGGGGGTCAGATACGCAGTATTTT; CDR3: CASSVGLTSGGSDTQYF; V: TRBV9; size: .; D: TRBD2; J: TRBJ2-3
DNA: TGTGCCAGCAGCTCACAGGGGGCGCAGGGAGGGCAGTATTTT; CDR3: CASSSQGAQGGQYF; V: TRBV6-4; size: .; D: TRBD1; J: TRBJ2-3
DNA: TGTGCCACCAGCAGCGGACTTAATGAAAAACTGTTTTTT; CDR3: CATSSGLNEKLFF; V: TRBV15; size: many; D: .; J: TRBJ1-4
DNA: TGCAGCGCCAACCGACTAGCGGGACGGGTTGAGCAGTTCTTC; CDR3: CSANRLAGRVEQFF; V: TRBV29-1; size: .; D: TRBD2; J: TRBJ2-1
DNA: TGTGCCAGCAGCTTAGTCGGGACAGGCAGCCAGCCCCAGCATTTT; CDR3: CASSLVGTGSQPQHF; V: TRBV7-8; size: few; D: TRBD1; J: TRBJ1-5
DNA: TGCAGTGCTGCACCCCGCCTACGATCAATGCATGAGCAGTTCTTC; CDR3: CSAAPRLRSMHEQFF; V: TRBV20-1; size: .; D: .; J: TRBJ2-1
DNA: TGCAGCGTGTTCGCAGGGAGCTCCTACGAGCAGTACTTC; CDR3: CSVFAGSSYEQYF; V: TRBV29-1; size: .; D: .; J: TRBJ2-7
DNA: TGCGCCAGCAGCACAATATCGACAGGTTCCCTCTCCTACGAGCAGTACTTC; CDR3: CASSTISTGSLSYEQYF; V: TRBV5-1; size: many; D: .; J: TRBJ2-7
DNA: TGTGCCAGCAGCACGGGGACGGAACAGTACTTC; CDR3: CASSTGTEQYF; V: TRBV5-6; size: many; D: .; J: TRBJ2-7
DNA: TGCGCCAGCAGCTTCTTACCCATGGGGGACACAGATACGCAGTATTTT; CDR3: CASSFLPMGDTDTQYF; V: TRBV5-1; size: few; D: .; J: TRBJ2-3